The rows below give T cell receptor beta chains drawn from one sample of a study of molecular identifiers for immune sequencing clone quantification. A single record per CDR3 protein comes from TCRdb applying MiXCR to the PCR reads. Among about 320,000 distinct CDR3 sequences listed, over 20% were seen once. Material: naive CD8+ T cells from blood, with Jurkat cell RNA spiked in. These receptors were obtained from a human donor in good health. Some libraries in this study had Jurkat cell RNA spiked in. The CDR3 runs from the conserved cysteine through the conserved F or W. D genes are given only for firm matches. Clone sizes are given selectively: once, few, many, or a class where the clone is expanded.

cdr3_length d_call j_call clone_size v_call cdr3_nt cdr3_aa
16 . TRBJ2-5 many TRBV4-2 TGTGCCAGCAGCCAAGTTAGCGGAGCCTACCAAGAGACCCAGTACTTC CASSQVSGAYQETQYF
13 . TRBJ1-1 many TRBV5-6 TGTGCCGGGCACAGGACGGGAAACACTGAAGCTTTCTTT CAGHRTGNTEAFF
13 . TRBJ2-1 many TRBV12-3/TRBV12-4 TGTGCCAGCAGTCCCCCTTCGGGGGCTGAGCAGTTCTTC CASSPPSGAEQFF
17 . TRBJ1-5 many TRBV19 TGTGCCAGTAGTGGCGCCCCAGGGATCGATAGCAATCAGCCCCAGCATTTT CASSGAPGIDSNQPQHF
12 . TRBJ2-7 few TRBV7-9 TGTGCCATCTCCGGGGCCTCCTACGAGCAGTACTTC CAISGASYEQYF
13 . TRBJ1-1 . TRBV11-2 TGTGCCAGCAGCTTCAGCTGGGGCACTGAAGCTTTCTTT CASSFSWGTEAFF
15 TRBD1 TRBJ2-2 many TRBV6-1 TGTGCCAGCAGTGAAGGGACAGGGGGCTTCGGGGAGCTGTTTTTT CASSEGTGGFGELFF
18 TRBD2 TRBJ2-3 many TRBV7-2 TGTGCCAGCAGCTTAGCGATCATTAGCGGGAGTCTCACAGATACGCAGTATTTT CASSLAIISGSLTDTQYF
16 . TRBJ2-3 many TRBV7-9 TGTGCCAGCGGGGGCTTTGGGGGAGTTCCCACAGATACGCAGTATTTT CASGGFGGVPTDTQYF
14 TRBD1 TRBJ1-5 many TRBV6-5 TGTGCCAGCAGTCTCGGGACAGGGGTTCAGCCCCAGCATTTT CASSLGTGVQPQHF
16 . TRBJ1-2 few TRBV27 TGTGCCAGCAGTTTAAATTGGGGGCCCAGCCTTGGTGGCTACACCTTC CASSLNWGPSLGGYTF
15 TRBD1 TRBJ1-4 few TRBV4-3 TGCGCCAGCAGCCAAGGGACAGGGCCTAATGAAAAACTGTTTTTT CASSQGTGPNEKLFF
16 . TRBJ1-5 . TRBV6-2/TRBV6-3 TGTGCCAGCAATGTTCCCGGGGACTCAAGGGATCAGCCCCAGCATTTT CASNVPGDSRDQPQHF
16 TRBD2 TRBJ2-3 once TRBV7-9 TGTGCCAGCATCTCGGCGGCTAGCGGTCCGGGTGATACGCAGTATTTT CASISAASGPGDTQYF
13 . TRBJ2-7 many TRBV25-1 TGTGCCAGCAGTGAATCCCCTGAGTACGAGCAGTACTTC CASSESPEYEQYF
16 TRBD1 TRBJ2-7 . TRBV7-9 TGTGCCGGCAGCTCCCCGTCCCGGGACAGTTCCTACGAGCAGTACTTC CAGSSPSRDSSYEQYF
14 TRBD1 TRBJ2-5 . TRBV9 TGTGCCAGCAGCGTAGACAGGGGGTTCGAGACCCAGTACTTC CASSVDRGFETQYF
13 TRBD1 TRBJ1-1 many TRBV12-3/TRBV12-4 TGTGCCAGCAGGATTGACAGGGGGCTTGAAGCTTTCTTT CASRIDRGLEAFF
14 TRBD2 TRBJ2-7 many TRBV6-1 TGTGCCAGCAGCCCTAGCGGGAGGTCCTACGAGCAGTACTTC CASSPSGRSYEQYF
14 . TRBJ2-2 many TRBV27 TGTGCCAGCAGTTTATCGATAAGGGGCGGGGAGCTGTTTTTT CASSLSIRGGELFF
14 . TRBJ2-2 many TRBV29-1 TGCAGCGTTGAAGCTTTCGGGGGTACCGGGGAGCTGTTTTTT CSVEAFGGTGELFF
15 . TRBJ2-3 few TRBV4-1 TGCGCCAGCAGCCAAGAGGGGTTCGGGACAGATACGCAGTATTTT CASSQEGFGTDTQYF
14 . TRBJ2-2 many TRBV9 TGTGCCAGCAGCGTAGGAGGCGGCACCGGGGAGCTGTTTTTT CASSVGGGTGELFF
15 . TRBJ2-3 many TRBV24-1 TGTGCCACCAGTGAGCGGGCGTCAAGCACAGATACGCAGTATTTT CATSERASSTDTQYF
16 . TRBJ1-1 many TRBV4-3 TGCGCCAGCAGCCAAGACTTTGGGACGGTGAACACTGAAGCTTTCTTT CASSQDFGTVNTEAFF
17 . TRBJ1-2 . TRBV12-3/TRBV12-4 TGTGCCAGCAGCCCCCTACCCGGACAGACCTACCTCTATGGCTACACCTTC CASSPLPGQTYLYGYTF
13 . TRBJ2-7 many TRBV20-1 TGCAGTGCTCGGATCGTGACCCCCTACGAGCAGTACTTC CSARIVTPYEQYF
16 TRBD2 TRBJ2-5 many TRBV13 TGTGCCAGCAGCAGCCGGGGAGCGGGAGGTTTGGAGACCCAGTACTTC CASSSRGAGGLETQYF
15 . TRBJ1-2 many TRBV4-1 TGCGCCAGCAGCCAAGATGACGCGGGACTCTATGGCTACACCTTC CASSQDDAGLYGYTF
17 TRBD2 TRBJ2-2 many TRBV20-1 TGCAGTGCTAGAGGTGGACTAGCGGGAGAGGACACCGGGGAGCTGTTTTTT CSARGGLAGEDTGELFF
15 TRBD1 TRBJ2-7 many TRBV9 TGTGCCAGCAGCGTAGAGACAGGGGCCCCCTACGAGCAGTACTTC CASSVETGAPYEQYF
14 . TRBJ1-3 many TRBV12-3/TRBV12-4 TGTGCCAGCAGTTTCGTGACCTCTGGAAACACCATATATTTT CASSFVTSGNTIYF
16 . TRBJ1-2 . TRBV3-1 TGTGCCAGCAGCCAAGATCAGGGAGGGACGGACTATGGCTACACCTTC CASSQDQGGTDYGYTF
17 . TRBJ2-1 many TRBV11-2 TGTGCCAGCAGCTTAGGTCCGGGAGCCCTCCTCTGGAATGAGCAGTTCTTC CASSLGPGALLWNEQFF
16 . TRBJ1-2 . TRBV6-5 TGTGCCAGCAGTTACTCGGATGCAGGGGACAACTATGGCTACACCTTC CASSYSDAGDNYGYTF
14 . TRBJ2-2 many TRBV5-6 TGTGCCAGCAGCTTTGCAGTGAACACCGGGGAGCTGTTTTTT CASSFAVNTGELFF
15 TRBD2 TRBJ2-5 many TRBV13 TGTGCCAGCAGCTTAGCACTAGCGGAGCAAGAGACCCAGTACTTC CASSLALAEQETQYF
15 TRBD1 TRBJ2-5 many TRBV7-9 TGTGCCAGCAGCTCGCGGACAGGGCTGGAGGAGACCCAGTACTTC CASSSRTGLEETQYF
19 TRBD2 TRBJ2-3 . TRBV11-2 TGTGCCAGCAGCTTTCGCGGACTAGCGGGGGGCCTTAGCACAGATACGCAGTATTTT CASSFRGLAGGLSTDTQYF
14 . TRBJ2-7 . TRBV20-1 TGCAGTGCTAGAGATCTGGGTATAGCCTACGAGCAGTACTTC CSARDLGIAYEQYF